This entry lists 23 T cell receptor beta chains sequenced from one sample in a study of post-analysis software for immune sequencing data. Overall study results and limits: There were five TRBV segments more frequent in patients than controls, and TRBV5-6, TRBV5-1 and TRBV20-1 were among them.

The library was made from cDNA and included unique molecular identifiers. TCRdb re-derived calls from the PCR reads in MiXCR, one entry per CDR3 protein. The table records 350,000 to 500,000 distinct CDR3 sequences, roughly 40% of them present only once. These receptors are not linked to any known antigen. The sample was blood. The receptors derive from a girl aged 2 to 9 with multiple sclerosis.

In its sample, this clonotype was seen a few times. The chain is built from TRBV3-1 and TRBJ1-6; D gene unclear. The germline gives CDR1 LGHDT, CDR2 YNNKEL (reference sequence). The CDR3 extends over 15 amino acids. Trimming pared 1 base from V and 7 bases from J, leaving 11 bases between. The DNA for the CDR3 is TGTGCCAGCAGCCAAGTGCCGGGTTCGAATTCACCCCTCCACTTT. It codes for CASSQVPGSNSPLHF.

This clonotype was seen only once. The gene calls are TRBV3-1 and TRBJ2-7; 10 nucleotides match TRBD2. Germline assignment: CDR1 LGHDT and CDR2 YNNKEL (reference sequence). Trimming took 4 bases from V and 6 from J; bases not matched to a gene: 9. This CDR3 is built from 15 residues. The CDR3 DNA reads TGTGCCAGCAGCCCCGTAGCGGGAGGTATTCTCGAGCAGTACTTC. As protein: CASSPVAGGILEQYF.

This clonotype was observed many times. The V call is TRBV7-9, the J call TRBJ1-2; 10 nucleotides line up with TRBD1. With V trimmed by 5 bases and J by 4 bases, 7 bases remained unmatched. Germline CDR1 is SEHNR and CDR2 is FQNEAQ (reference sequence). The CDR3 sequence is 15 residues long. The CDR3, as DNA: TGTGCCAGCAGCGCGCGACAGGGGGCGAGCTATGGCTACACCTTC. Its protein product is CASSARQGASYGYTF. The full variable domain, with the rest looked up from reference TRBV7-9 and TRBJ1-2, is DTGVSQNPRHKITKRGQNVTFRCDPISEHNRLYWYRQTLGQGPEFLTYFQNEAQLEKSRLLSDRFSAERPKGSFSTLEIQRTEQGDSAMYLCASSARQGASYGYTFGSGTRLTVV.

The chain combines TRBV7-9 with TRBJ2-5; D is ambiguous. The V gene lost 5 bases and the J gene lost 7 bases, with 17 bases spanning the gap. Germline CDR1 SEHNR, CDR2 FQNEAQ (reference sequence). The length of the CDR3 is 14 residues. This CDR3 reads CASSTKALGGTQYF. The CDR3 DNA reads TGTGCCAGCAGCACAAAGGCGCTGGGTGGGACCCAGTACTTC.

Only a few counts were recorded for this clonotype. The V gene is TRBV6-6, the J gene TRBJ1-6, with 9 nucleotides matching TRBD1. Per germline, CDR1 MNHNY and CDR2 SVGAGI (reference sequence). The CDR3 is 17 residues long. V was pared by 4 bases and J by 0 bases, with 4 bases of the junction left unmatched. As DNA, the CDR3 is TGTGCCAGCAGTTCGGACAGGGGCAGCTCCTATAATTCACCCCTCCACTTT. Translating it yields CASSSDRGSSYNSPLHF.

The V gene is TRBV27, the J gene TRBJ2-7; 10 positions agree with TRBD1. Germline assignment: CDR1 MNHEY and CDR2 SMNVEV (reference sequence). The CDR3 runs 16 residues. J was trimmed by 0 bases and V by 5 bases; bases with no gene match: 7. CDR3 residues: CASSPEWTGGSYEQYF. For the CDR3, the DNA is TGTGCCAGCAGTCCGGAGTGGACAGGGGGCTCCTACGAGCAGTACTTC.

This clonotype was found a few times. The chain employs TRBV5-1 and TRBJ2-1; 11 bases map to TRBD2. This CDR3 contains 16 residues. The trim removed 2 bases at V and 3 bases at J, leaving 4 bases unmatched. Germline CDR1 and CDR2: SGHRS and YFSETQ. The CDR3 is CASSFTSGRVYNEQFF. The CDR3 DNA reads TGCGCCAGCAGCTTTACTAGCGGGAGAGTCTACAATGAGCAGTTCTTC.

Only a few counts were recorded for this clonotype. The chain links TRBV4-1 to TRBJ2-3, with 9 bases matching TRBD2. Germline CDR1 reads MGHRA; CDR2 reads YSYEKL. The CDR3 runs to 18 residues. The V gene end was trimmed by 0 bases and the J gene end by 0 bases; junction bases not matched to a gene: 7. The CDR3 reads CASSQDPASGASTDTQYF. In nucleotides, the CDR3 is TGCGCCAGCAGCCAAGATCCTGCTAGCGGGGCTAGCACAGATACGCAGTATTTT.

This rearrangement joins TRBV20-1 to TRBJ2-3; D remains unclear. V lost 1 base to trimming and J lost 4 bases, with 12 bases between them. This CDR3 spans 14 amino acids. Germline CDR1 DFQATT, CDR2 SNEGSKA (reference sequence). CDR3 coding DNA: TGCAGTGCTAGAGTAGGTAGTAGGCCAGATACGCAGTATTTT. Its translation: CSARVGSRPDTQYF.

This chain connects TRBV29-1 to TRBJ2-5; 10 bases map to TRBD2. J lost 1 base, V lost 6 bases, and 8 bases had no gene match. This CDR3 comprises 15 residues. CDR1 is SQVTM, CDR2 ANQGSEA, per germline. The CDR3, as DNA: TGCAGCGTGGGACTAGCGATCGGGAGCCAAGAGACCCAGTACTTC. Protein: CSVGLAIGSQETQYF.

V and J are TRBV12-3 or TRBV12-4 and TRBJ2-1, with 8 bases that match TRBD1. The CDR3 is made up of 12 amino acids. The V and J ends lost 4 bases and 15 bases, in that order; junction bases with no gene match: 8. For the CDR3, the DNA is TGTGCCAGCAGTTCAGACACAGGGGGACCGTTCTTC. Residues: CASSSDTGGPFF.

The genes are TRBV5-6 and TRBJ2-7, with 8 nucleotides matching TRBD1. Germline CDR1 reads SGHDT; CDR2 reads YYEEEE. The CDR3 consists of 15 residues. V gave up 2 bases and J gave up 3 bases; unmatched junction bases: 7. The DNA of the CDR3 is TGTGCCAGCAGCTTAAGCTGGACAGGGAGCTACGAGCAGTACTTC. Translating gives CASSLSWTGSYEQYF.

This clonotype came up a few times. The chain couples TRBV20-1 to TRBJ2-1; D is undetermined. The CDR3 loop spans 14 amino acids. Germline CDR1 DFQATT, CDR2 SNEGSKA (reference sequence). V was trimmed by 5 bases and J by 1 base, leaving 12 bases between them. CDR3 nucleotide sequence: TGCAGTGCTCACGACTCCGGATCCTACAATGAGCAGTTCTTC. As protein: CSAHDSGSYNEQFF.

The V gene is TRBV7-2, the J gene TRBJ2-7; D is possibly TRBD1 (6 bases). CDR1 and CDR2 from the germline V gene are SGHTA and FQGNSA. The V and J ends lost 3 bases and 3 bases respectively, with 12 bases between them. CDR3 size: 14 residues. The CDR3: CASSFYLTGYEQYF. The CDR3 DNA reads TGTGCCAGCAGCTTCTATTTGACAGGCTACGAGCAGTACTTC.

This clonotype appeared a few times. The junction does not match germline at one end; this may be a read error. The chain couples TRBV12-3 or TRBV12-4 to TRBJ2-7; D is unresolved. There are 11 residues in the CDR3. The CDR3 sequence is CAISGQDEQYF. CDR3 sequence (DNA): TGTGCCATCAGTGGTCAAGACGAGCAGTACTTC.

This sequence joins TRBV12-3 or TRBV12-4 and TRBJ2-7, with D perhaps being TRBD1 or TRBD2 (6 bases each). The CDR3 has 15 residues. V lost 5 bases and J 4 bases, leaving 18 bases between the germline ends. The CDR3 sequence is CASSGLGGPGYEQYF. In nucleotides, the CDR3 is TGTGCCAGCAGTGGTCTCGGGGGCCCGGGTTACGAGCAGTACTTC.

Here the CDR3 DNA reads TGTGCCAGCAGCCCATCTCAGGGGGCTAACTATGGCTACACCTTC. Residues: CASSPSQGANYGYTF. The V gene is TRBV5-5, the J gene TRBJ1-2; 7 bases align to TRBD1. This CDR3 has 15 amino acids. The germline CDR1 and CDR2 sequences are SGHKS and YYEKEE (reference sequence). Trimming removed 4 bases from V and 0 bases from J; junction bases left unmatched: 6.

The DNA for the CDR3 is TGTGCCAGCGGCAGGGGCTCCGGGGAGCTGTTTTTT. Its translation: CASGRGSGELFF. The V call is TRBV6-5, the J call TRBJ2-2; possible D gene TRBD1, 6 bases. The CDR3 contains 12 residues. The germline V and J ends were trimmed by 8 bases and 6 bases, with 10 bases remaining between them. Germline CDR1 and CDR2: MNHEY and SVGAGI.

The chain uses TRBV15 and TRBJ2-7; 9 bases agree with TRBD1. The V gene's germline CDR1 is LNHNV and CDR2 YYDKDF (reference sequence). The CDR3 has 14 residues. Trimming removed 3 bases from V and 5 bases from J; junction bases left unmatched: 5. CDR3 sequence reads: CATSRGQGRDEQYF. DNA of the CDR3: TGTGCCACCAGCAGGGGACAGGGTAGGGACGAGCAGTACTTC.

V is TRBV28 and J is TRBJ1-1, with D uncertain. Germline CDR1 reads MDHEN; CDR2 reads SYDVKM. The ends were cut back, 7 bases at V and 0 bases at J, with 15 bases in the middle. The length of the CDR3 is 15 residues. The CDR3 region is CASKSDTVMNTEAFF. As DNA, the CDR3 is TGTGCCAGCAAGTCGGATACGGTAATGAACACTGAAGCTTTCTTT.

This clonotype was seen a handful of times. V usage is TRBV27 and J usage is TRBJ2-7; D is perhaps TRBD2 (7 bases). The CDR3 is 16 amino acids. Germline V CDR1 and CDR2: MNHEY, SMNVEV (reference sequence). The ends were cut back, 5 bases at V and 0 bases at J, with 17 bases in the middle. CDR3 in DNA: TGTGCCAGCAGTGAGGAGGGGAGGGGGGGCTCCTACGAGCAGTACTTC. It translates to CASSEEGRGGSYEQYF.

The chain joins TRBV12-5 to TRBJ2-1; D may be TRBD1 (5 bases). The CDR3 spans 14 residues. Trimming cost V 2 bases and J 10 bases, with 15 bases left between them. Germline assignment: CDR1 LGHNT and CDR2 FRNRAP. This CDR3 reads CASGLTGPSGEQFF. The DNA for the CDR3 is TGTGCTAGTGGTTTGACCGGCCCTTCAGGGGAGCAGTTCTTC.

The gene calls are TRBV6-5 and TRBJ2-5; maybe TRBD1 (6 bases). The V end lost 2 bases, the J end lost 5 bases, and 15 bases lay between the germline ends. Germline CDR1 MNHEY, CDR2 SVGAGI. The CDR3 spans 15 residues. The CDR3 DNA reads TGTGCCAGCAGTTACCAGGGGCTCAGTTCGGAGACCCAGTACTTC. Amino acids: CASSYQGLSSETQYF.